This section outlines one TCR beta chain sequence together with its context. V trimming: 3 bases; J trimming: 5 bases; junction bases outside the gene matches: 3. Germline-derived CDR1 and CDR2 are MNHEY and SVGAGI. The CDR3 extends over 14 amino acids. This specimen comes from a study of blood T cell repertoires in COVID-19. Across the whole study: Both acute and convalescent COVID-19 samples were obtained from the United States, Italy and Spain.

Authors' methods: It was from reference gene primer amplification that nucleated cell counts were estimated. Clones were sequenced by immunoSEQ multiplex PCR, and TCRdb holds only the in-frame ones, with some missing. V and J calls and clone size are those listed in that table; D and trimming were worked out from the DNA. This sample carries 650,000 to 800,000 clones, 85% to 90% of them seen once, and the ten largest clones take roughly 0.25%. V usage is TRBV6-5 and J usage is TRBJ2-7; 11 bases align to TRBD1. This sequence originates from a woman in her late teens or twenties with acute or convalescent COVID-19. Sample: peripheral blood. CDR3 protein: CASSYGQGAHEQYF. CDR3 nucleotide sequence: TGTGCCAGCAGTTATGGACAGGGGGCCCACGAGCAGTACTTC.